Following are 14 T cell receptor beta chains from one sample sequenced in a study of technical replicates of blood from several donors. Libraries were prepared by immunoSEQ multiplex PCR; TCRdb keeps only in-frame clonotypes and omits some of them. In the table there are 72,000 or so clones, roughly 94% of which are singletons. The source material was T cells isolated from PBMCs. The origin of the receptors is a human donor in good health.

The V and J genes are TRBV6-5 and TRBJ1-1; no firm D call. The V end was cut by 4 bases, the J end by 11 bases, with 17 bases between. The CDR3 covers 13 residues. Germline loops: CDR1 MNHEY, CDR2 SVGAGI. The CDR3 loop is CASSLSVEFGAFF. The CDR3 DNA is TGTGCCAGCAGTTTATCCGTCGAGTTCGGGGCTTTCTTT.

The table lists this clone with a count of one. This rearrangement joins TRBV5-1 to TRBJ2-7; 8 bases are shared with TRBD1. Germline V lookup: CDR1 SGHRS, CDR2 YFSETQ. This CDR3 region has 15 residues. J was trimmed by 5 bases and V by 2 bases; bases with no gene match: 9. The CDR3 DNA sequence: TGCGCCAGCAGCTTCCTTGGACAGGGATACCACGAGCAGTACTTC. It encodes CASSFLGQGYHEQYF.

This rearrangement joins TRBV7-2 to TRBJ2-2; tentative D call: TRBD2 (7 bases). This CDR3 comprises 15 residues. CDR1 SGHTA and CDR2 FQGNSA come from the germline V gene. The V end lost 2 bases, the J end lost 7 bases, and 14 bases lay between the germline ends. CDR3 residues: CASSLSGGRGGELFF. The CDR3 DNA follows: TGTGCCAGCAGCTTATCCGGGGGGCGAGGCGGGGAGCTGTTTTTT.

The CDR3 coding sequence is TGTGCCAGCAGCTTCGCGACTAGCGGGAGGGAACCCAATGAGCAGTTCTTC. Protein sequence: CASSFATSGREPNEQFF. The chain couples TRBV5-4 to TRBJ2-1; TRBD2 matches 14 bases. The CDR3 extends over 17 amino acids. Losses at the gene ends were 2 bases for V and 6 bases for J; bases not matched to a gene: 7. CDR1 and CDR2 (germline): SGHNT, YYREEE (reference sequence).

V is TRBV15 and J is TRBJ1-5, with unresolved D. Germline loops: CDR1 LNHNV, CDR2 YYDKDF (reference sequence). The CDR3 covers 15 residues. V was shortened by 5 bases and J by 0 bases, with 11 bases between the two germline ends. Here the CDR3 reads CATSLQAYSNQPQHF. CDR3 coding DNA: TGTGCCACCAGCTTGCAGGCTTATAGCAATCAGCCCCAGCATTTT.

This chain's CDR3 is CAISLAGAYGTSYEQYF. In DNA form, the CDR3 reads TGTGCCATCAGTCTGGCAGGTGCCTACGGAACTTCCTACGAGCAGTACTTC. The chain couples TRBV10-3 to TRBJ2-7; D gene ambiguous. Germline CDR1 ENHRY, CDR2 SYGVKD. This CDR3 is 17 amino acids long. Trimming took 5 bases from V and 1 from J, leaving 21 bases between them.

This clone was counted a single time. The chain carries TRBV6-5 and TRBJ1-2, with TRBD1 matching 9 bases. V lost 0 bases, J lost 6 bases, and 8 bases stayed unmatched. The CDR3 length is 16 residues. CDR1 and CDR2 from the germline V gene are MNHEY and SVGAGI. In DNA form, the CDR3 reads TGTGCCAGCAGTTACTCATTTTTGGGACAGGGAGATGGCTACACCTTC. Translated, it gives CASSYSFLGQGDGYTF.

V gene TRBV19 combines with J gene TRBJ1-1; no definite D call. V was trimmed by 4 bases and J by 5 bases, leaving 11 bases between them. CDR3 length: 13 amino acids. Per the germline V gene, CDR1 is LNHDA and CDR2 is SQIVND (reference sequence). This CDR3 is CASSTQAGTEAFF. In DNA form, the CDR3 reads TGTGCCAGTAGTACTCAAGCGGGGACTGAAGCTTTCTTT.

The rearrangement joins TRBV28 to TRBJ2-3; D uncertain. In germline, CDR1 is MDHEN, CDR2 SYDVKM. V shed 5 bases and J shed 0 bases, with 12 bases lying between them. This CDR3 has 15 amino acids. This CDR3 reads CASSLTEASTDTQYF. CDR3 bases: TGTGCCAGCAGTCTCACTGAGGCTAGCACAGATACGCAGTATTTT.

The CDR3 bases are TGTGCCAGCAGCACGGGACTAGCGGGTGGTGAGCAGTTCTTC. Translated, it gives CASSTGLAGGEQFF. This sequence joins TRBV7-3 and TRBJ2-1; 12 nucleotides match TRBD2. This CDR3 has 14 residues. Per germline, CDR1 SGHTA and CDR2 FQGTGA. The V segment lost 5 bases and the J segment 9 bases; nucleotides outside the gene matches: 5.

This sequence joins TRBV11-3 and TRBJ1-1; no firm D call. The CDR3 length is 13 residues. The ends were cut back, 5 bases at V and 0 bases at J, with 7 bases in the middle. CDR1 is SGHNT and CDR2 is YENEEA in the germline V gene. The CDR3 sequence is CASSLQMNTEAFF. The CDR3 nucleotides read TGTGCCAGCAGCCTTCAGATGAACACTGAAGCTTTCTTT.

This clone has only one observation. This chain connects TRBV10-3 to TRBJ2-3; possible D gene TRBD1, 5 bases. CDR1 and CDR2 from the germline V gene are ENHRY and SYGVKD. The CDR3 runs 17 residues. V lost 0 bases to trimming and J lost 2 bases, with 15 bases between them. CDR3: CAISESPTGAPTDTQYF. The CDR3 DNA sequence: TGTGCCATCAGTGAGTCCCCCACTGGGGCCCCCACAGATACGCAGTATTTT.

V gene TRBV5-6 combines with J gene TRBJ2-7, with 9 bases aligning to TRBD2. Unmatched junction bases numbered 3, after V lost 2 bases and J lost 6 bases. There are 13 residues in the CDR3. The germline V gene has CDR1 SGHDT and CDR2 YYEEEE. The CDR3, as DNA: TGTGCCAGCAGCTTTAGCGGGAGTTCCGAGCAGTACTTC. Translating it yields CASSFSGSSEQYF.

The chain employs TRBV10-3 and TRBJ2-7; perhaps TRBD1 as D (6 bases). The V gene lost 3 bases and the J gene lost 6 bases, with 15 bases spanning the gap. The germline gives CDR1 ENHRY, CDR2 SYGVKD. The CDR3 length is 14 residues. DNA for the CDR3: TGTGCCATCAGTGAAGGGACACAGATCTCCGAGCAGTACTTC. Translating gives CAISEGTQISEQYF.